One sample yielded the 5 T cell receptor beta chains listed below, sequenced in a study of vaccination and CD4 T cells after COVID-19. At the Johns Hopkins FTIC core, DNA taken from cultured CD4+ T cells was sequenced by way of the Oncomine TCR Beta short-read assay. Via MiXCR, TCRdb re-called the PCR reads, giving one row per CDR3 protein. Of some 21,000 distinct CDR3 sequences in the sample, around two fifths were seen once. Antigen specificity for these receptors is unknown. Time point noted: late sampling 161 to 241 days after vaccination in three convalescent patients. Treatment: roughly 11-day PBMC culture with coronavirus spike peptide pools or control peptides (ViraFEST assay). Sequencing used CD4+ T cells from blood, cultured in vitro, obtained about 7 months after SARS-CoV-2 vaccination. These receptors came from a human donor who had recovered from COVID-19.

V is TRBV19 and J is TRBJ1-5, with a tentative D call TRBD1 (5 bases). Trimming shortened V by 5 bases and J by 0 bases, and 17 bases separated the two germline ends. Per germline, CDR1 LNHDA and CDR2 SQIVND (reference sequence). The CDR3 consists of 17 residues. Here the CDR3 DNA reads TGTGCCAGTAGTCCATATGACAGAGAGGATAGCAATCAGCCCCAGCATTTT. Its protein product is CASSPYDREDSNQPQHF.

The V call is TRBV6-2 or TRBV6-3, the J call TRBJ2-2; D remains ambiguous. Trimming removed 2 bases at V and 3 bases at J, with 4 bases between. Germline CDR1 reads MNHEY; CDR2 reads SVGEGT. The CDR3 has 13 residues. DNA for the CDR3: TGTGCCAGCAGTTACAGGGACACCGGGGAGCTGTTTTTT. It specifies CASSYRDTGELFF.

In its sample, this clonotype was seen a few times. This chain joins TRBV20-1 and TRBJ2-3; tentatively, D is TRBD2 (6 bases). Germline loops: CDR1 DFQATT, CDR2 SNEGSKA (reference sequence). The CDR3 has 12 residues. Trimming cost V 1 base and J 7 bases, with 9 bases left between them. CDR3 residues: CSARGAGNTQYF. In DNA, the CDR3 is TGCAGTGCTAGAGGGGCGGGGAATACGCAGTATTTT.

The rearrangement uses TRBV4-1 and TRBJ2-7; TRBD2 agrees at 9 bases. V was pared by 1 base and J by 6 bases, with 13 bases of the junction left unmatched. This CDR3 is 17 amino acids long. Per the germline V gene, CDR1 is MGHRA and CDR2 is YSYEKL. Here the CDR3 reads CASSQGQGGRAGFEQYF. For the CDR3, the DNA is TGCGCCAGCAGCCAAGGCCAGGGCGGGAGGGCCGGGTTCGAGCAGTACTTC.

This clonotype was observed a few times. The chain combines TRBV19 with TRBJ1-5, with a tentative D call TRBD1 (5 bases). Germline CDR1 and CDR2: LNHDA and SQIVND (reference sequence). V gave up 5 bases and J gave up 0 bases, with 8 bases separating them. There are 14 residues in the CDR3. The DNA of the CDR3 is TGTGCCAGTAGTTGGGGCAATAGCAATCAGCCCCAGCATTTT. Translating gives CASSWGNSNQPQHF.